The rows below give T cell receptor beta chains drawn from one sample of a study of technical replicates of blood from a few donors. Only in-frame clones appear in the TCRdb table, and some are missing; sequencing was by immunoSEQ multiplex PCR. The data hold roughly 60,000 clones, with roughly 90% observed a single time. Sequenced sample: PBMCs. Source of these receptors: a human donor in good health. Some clones in this sample may be carry-over from other donors' samples. CDR3s include the opening cysteine and the closing phenylalanine or tryptophan. D genes are given only for firm matches. Only part of the rows carry a size: once, few, many, or a class if the clone is expanded.

abundance,d_gene,v_gene,j_gene,CDR3aa,CDR3nt
NA,NA,TRBV7-2,TRBJ2-5,CASSFSRVETQYF,TGTGCCAGCAGCTTTAGCAGGGTGGAGACCCAGTACTTC
NA,NA,TRBV5-4,TRBJ2-6,CASSFSRTGANVLTF,TGTGCCAGCAGCTTTTCGAGGACTGGGGCCAACGTCCTGACTTTC
NA,NA,TRBV6-5,TRBJ1-2,CASSSSLAGNYGYTF,TGTGCCAGCAGTTCCTCTTTGGCGGGGAACTATGGCTACACCTTC
few,TRBD2,TRBV10-3,TRBJ2-7,CAISDNPRGGEQYF,TGTGCCATCAGTGACAACCCTCGGGGGGGGGAGCAGTACTTC
NA,TRBD1,TRBV5-1,TRBJ2-7,CASSLAGRAGGYEQYF,TGCGCCAGCAGCTTGGCCGGGCGGGCAGGGGGCTACGAGCAGTACTTC
NA,NA,TRBV28,TRBJ2-2,CASTPAQGQGYTGELFF,TGTGCCAGCACCCCAGCTCAAGGGCAGGGGTACACCGGGGAGCTGTTTTTT
NA,TRBD1,TRBV5-4,TRBJ2-2,CASSVGSKQGANTGELFF,TGTGCCAGCAGCGTGGGGTCTAAACAGGGGGCGAACACCGGGGAGCTGTTTTTT
NA,NA,TRBV5-6,TRBJ2-7,CASTGGSLLAHEQYF,TGTGCCAGCACCGGAGGGTCCCTTCTCGCCCACGAGCAGTACTTC
NA,NA,TRBV9,TRBJ1-1,CASSVAVGGATEAFF,TGTGCCAGCAGCGTAGCTGTAGGGGGGGCCACTGAAGCTTTCTTT
NA,NA,TRBV7-9,TRBJ1-6,CASSLAHWEVLHF,TGTGCCAGCAGCTTAGCCCACTGGGAGGTCCTCCACTTT
NA,TRBD2,TRBV5-4,TRBJ2-2,CASSLAAGLAGARTGELFF,TGTGCCAGCAGCTTGGCTGCGGGCCTAGCGGGGGCCCGGACCGGGGAGCTGTTTTTT
NA,NA,TRBV5-4,TRBJ1-2,CASSLETGRYGSYGYTF,TGTGCCAGCAGCTTGGAAACGGGTCGGTATGGGAGCTATGGCTACACCTTC
NA,NA,TRBV6-1,TRBJ1-1,CASSEGSLPTEAFF,TGTGCCAGCAGTGAGGGCAGCCTGCCCACTGAAGCTTTCTTT
NA,TRBD2,TRBV4-1,TRBJ2-5,CASSQGLAGFQETQYF,TGCGCCAGCAGCCAAGGACTAGCGGGATTCCAAGAGACCCAGTACTTC
once,NA,TRBV11-2,TRBJ1-4,CASRPGVNDNEKLFF,TGTGCCAGCAGGCCCGGGGTAAATGATAATGAAAAACTGTTTTTT
once,NA,TRBV7-8,TRBJ2-5,CASSLDPGETQYF,TGTGCCAGCAGCTTAGACCCCGGGGAGACCCAGTACTTC
NA,NA,TRBV27,TRBJ1-2,CASSPWTSLYGYTF,TGTGCCAGCAGTCCATGGACAAGCCTCTATGGCTACACCTTC
NA,TRBD2,TRBV7-9,TRBJ2-1,CASSSGGWDEQFF,TGTGCCAGCAGCTCCGGGGGGTGGGATGAGCAGTTCTTC
NA,NA,TRBV5-1,TRBJ2-1,CASSLQPLTGGGMGVLVYEQFF,TGCGCCAGCAGCCTTCAGCCCTTAACAGGGGGGGGAATGGGGGTACTGGTCTATGAGCAGTTCTTC
NA,NA,TRBV2,TRBJ2-3,CASTSTDTQYF,TGTGCCAGTACTAGCACAGATACGCAGTATTTT
NA,NA,TRBV7-2,TRBJ2-5,CASSLAKMGQLRTQYF,TGTGCCAGCAGCTTAGCCAAGATGGGGCAGTTAAGAACCCAGTACTTC
NA,NA,TRBV7-6,TRBJ1-6,CASSEDVTGRYSPLHF,TGTGCCAGCAGCGAAGACGTGACAGGCCGGTATTCACCCCTCCACTTT
few,TRBD1,TRBV10-2,TRBJ2-7,CASSRDRGSYEQYF,TGCGCCAGCAGCCGGGACAGGGGGTCCTACGAGCAGTACTTC
NA,NA,TRBV12-2,TRBJ2-5,CASRLGCLAGGGETQYF,TGTGCAAGTCGCTTAGGCTGTTTAGCGGGAGGGGGAGAGACCCAGTACTTC
once,TRBD1,TRBV14,TRBJ1-1,CASSRGQVGTEAFF,TGTGCCAGCAGCCGGGGACAGGTCGGCACTGAAGCTTTCTTT
NA,NA,TRBV2,TRBJ1-1,CASSETTGPNTEAFF,TGTGCCAGCAGTGAAACTACAGGGCCGAACACTGAAGCTTTCTTT
NA,NA,TRBV7-8,TRBJ1-1,CASSRTERTEAFF,TGTGCCAGCAGCCGCACCGAACGGACTGAAGCTTTCTTT
few,TRBD1,TRBV4-1,TRBJ1-1,CASSQGQLNTEAFF,TGCGCCAGCAGCCAGGGACAGTTAAACACTGAAGCTTTCTTT
NA,TRBD2,TRBV2,TRBJ2-2,CASRGAGRNTGELFF,TGTGCCAGCAGGGGAGCGGGGCGGAACACCGGGGAGCTGTTTTTT
once,NA,TRBV6-5,TRBJ1-1,CASSSTVVFTEAFF,TGTGCCAGCAGTTCGACAGTCGTATTCACTGAAGCTTTCTTT
NA,TRBD2,TRBV7-8,TRBJ2-7,CASSLSRAGGPGEQYF,TGTGCCAGCAGCCTAAGTCGAGCGGGGGGGCCGGGCGAGCAGTACTTC
NA,TRBD2,TRBV4-3,TRBJ2-1,CASSSQVAGVLNEQFF,TGCGCCAGCAGCTCCCAGGTAGCGGGAGTCCTCAATGAGCAGTTCTTC
NA,TRBD2,TRBV5-1,TRBJ2-1,CASSLAGGIGNEQFF,TGCGCCAGCAGCTTGGCGGGAGGGATAGGCAATGAGCAGTTCTTC
NA,TRBD2,TRBV29-1,TRBJ2-5,CSVDRGGVETQYF,TGCAGCGTCGACCGGGGGGGGGTGGAGACCCAGTACTTC
NA,NA,TRBV5-1,TRBJ2-3,CASSKEGNGQGSTDTQYF,TGCGCCAGCAGCAAGGAAGGCAATGGGCAGGGGAGCACAGATACGCAGTATTTT
NA,NA,TRBV6-6,TRBJ1-4,CASSYSGQSREKLFF,TGTGCCAGCAGTTACTCCGGACAGAGTAGAGAAAAACTGTTTTTT
few,NA,TRBV6-1,TRBJ2-3,CASSEGGRSTDTQYF,TGTGCCAGCAGTGAAGGAGGGCGCAGCACAGATACGCAGTATTTT
NA,NA,TRBV7-6,TRBJ2-3,CASKGGGLDTQYF,TGTGCCAGCAAAGGGGGGGGATTAGATACGCAGTATTTT
NA,NA,TRBV2,TRBJ2-2,CASREQGPTTGELFF,TGTGCCAGCAGAGAACAGGGTCCGACCACCGGGGAGCTGTTTTTT
NA,TRBD1,TRBV5-1,TRBJ1-2,CASSLETGGGYGYTF,TGCGCCAGCAGCTTGGAGACAGGGGGGGGCTATGGCTACACCTTC
NA,NA,TRBV27,TRBJ2-2,CASSSLTGYTGELFF,TGTGCCAGCAGTTCCCTGACAGGATACACCGGGGAGCTGTTTTTT
once,TRBD2,TRBV7-9,TRBJ2-5,CASSSQTSGNVETQYF,TGTGCCAGCAGCTCTCAAACTAGCGGTAATGTGGAGACCCAGTACTTC
NA,TRBD1,TRBV5-1,TRBJ1-2,CASRVTGDYYGYTF,TGCGCCAGCAGGGTTACAGGGGACTACTATGGCTACACCTTC
NA,NA,TRBV7-9,TRBJ2-1,CARPGPGSYNEQFF,TGTGCCCGACCAGGGCCAGGGTCTTACAATGAGCAGTTCTTC
NA,NA,TRBV4-3,TRBJ1-4,CASSHGLNEKLFF,TGCGCCAGCAGCCACGGACTTAATGAAAAACTGTTTTTT
few,TRBD1,TRBV7-9,TRBJ1-6,CASTTDRTNYNSPLHF,TGTGCCAGCACCACGGACAGGACGAACTATAATTCACCCCTCCACTTT
NA,NA,TRBV18,TRBJ2-2,CASSPSQTGELFF,TGTGCCAGCTCACCTTCGCAGACCGGGGAGCTGTTTTTT
NA,NA,TRBV21-1,TRBJ2-5,CASSAGGRGETQYF,TGTGCCAGCAGCGCCGGGGGGAGAGGGGAGACCCAGTACTTC
NA,NA,TRBV29-1,TRBJ2-3,CSVEDLGSPDTQYF,TGCAGCGTTGAAGATCTTGGCAGTCCAGATACGCAGTATTTT
few,NA,TRBV19,TRBJ1-1,CASSPSGGNTEAFF,TGTGCCAGTAGCCCGTCGGGGGGGAACACTGAAGCTTTCTTT
NA,NA,TRBV10-3,TRBJ1-2,CAISESTGNYGYTF,TGTGCCATCAGTGAGTCGACCGGGAACTATGGCTACACCTTC
NA,NA,TRBV7-9,TRBJ2-7,CASSHPGSYEQYF,TGTGCCAGCAGCCACCCCGGGAGCTACGAGCAGTACTTC
NA,NA,TRBV19,TRBJ1-3,CASSISGNTIYF,TGTGCCAGTAGTATCAGTGGAAACACCATATATTTT
NA,NA,TRBV14,TRBJ1-6,CASSRAHVAPLHF,TGTGCCAGCAGCCGGGCCCACGTTGCGCCCCTCCACTTT
NA,NA,TRBV27,TRBJ1-1,CASSSLGYTEAFF,TGTGCCAGCAGTTCGCTGGGCTATACTGAAGCTTTCTTT
NA,NA,TRBV20-1,TRBJ2-7,CSAGGAYEQYF,TGCAGTGCAGGGGGAGCCTACGAGCAGTACTTC
NA,NA,TRBV21-1,TRBJ1-5,CASSKGGEGGQPQHF,TGTGCCAGCAGCAAAGGTGGGGAGGGTGGTCAGCCCCAGCATTTT